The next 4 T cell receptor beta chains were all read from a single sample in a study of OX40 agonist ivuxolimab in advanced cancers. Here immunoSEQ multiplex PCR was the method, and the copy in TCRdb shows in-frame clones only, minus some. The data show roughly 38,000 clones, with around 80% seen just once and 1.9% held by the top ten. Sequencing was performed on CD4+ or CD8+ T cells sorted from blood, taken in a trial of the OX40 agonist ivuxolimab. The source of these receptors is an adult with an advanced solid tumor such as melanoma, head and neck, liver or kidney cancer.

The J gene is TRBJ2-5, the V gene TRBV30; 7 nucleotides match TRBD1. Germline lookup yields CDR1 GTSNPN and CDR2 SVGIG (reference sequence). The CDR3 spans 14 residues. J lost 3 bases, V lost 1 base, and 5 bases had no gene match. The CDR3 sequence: CAWSEGQAEETQYF. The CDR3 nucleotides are TGTGCCTGGAGTGAAGGACAGGCGGAAGAGACCCAGTACTTC.

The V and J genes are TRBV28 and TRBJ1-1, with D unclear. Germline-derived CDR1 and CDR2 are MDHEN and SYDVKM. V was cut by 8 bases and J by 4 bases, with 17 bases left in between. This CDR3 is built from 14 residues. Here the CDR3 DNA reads TGTGCCAGCCCCCCGAGGAGAGGGCCCACTGAAGCTTTCTTT. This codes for CASPPRRGPTEAFF.

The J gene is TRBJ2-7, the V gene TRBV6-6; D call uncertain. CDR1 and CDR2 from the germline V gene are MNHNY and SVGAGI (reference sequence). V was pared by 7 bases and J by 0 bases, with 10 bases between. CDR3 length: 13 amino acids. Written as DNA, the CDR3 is TGTGCCAGCAAATTAAGCTCCTCCTACGAGCAGTACTTC. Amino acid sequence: CASKLSSSYEQYF.

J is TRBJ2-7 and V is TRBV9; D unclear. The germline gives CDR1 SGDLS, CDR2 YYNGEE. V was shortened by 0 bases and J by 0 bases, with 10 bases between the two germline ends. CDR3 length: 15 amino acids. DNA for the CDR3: TGTGCCAGCAGCGTAGGATTGGGGTTCTCCTACGAGCAGTACTTC. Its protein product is CASSVGLGFSYEQYF.